Presented here are 19 T cell receptor beta chains from one specimen sequenced in a study of blood T cell repertoires in COVID-19. Data came from immunoSEQ multiplex PCR; TCRdb stores just in-frame clones and leaves some out. The sample has 300,000 to 350,000 clones, around four fifths seen once. The sample taken for sequencing was peripheral blood. The receptors shown here come from a man aged 25 to 40 with active or convalescent COVID-19.

The chain combines TRBV27 with TRBJ1-4; 7 bases map to TRBD1. CDR1 is MNHEY and CDR2 is SMNVEV in the germline V gene (reference sequence). V lost 5 bases and J lost 5; bases outside the gene matches: 5. CDR3 length equals 14 residues. The CDR3 coding sequence is TGTGCCAGCAGTCGGGCGGGACAGAATGAAAAACTGTTTTTT. This encodes CASSRAGQNEKLFF.

The table lists this clone with many counts. The gene calls are TRBV24-1 and TRBJ1-1; the D is unclear. The CDR3 consists of 12 residues. The germline V gene encodes CDR1 KGHDR and CDR2 SFDVKD. The V and J ends lost 9 bases and 1 base respectively, with 8 bases between them. CDR3 in amino acids: CATQGANTEAFF. The CDR3 DNA reads TGTGCCACCCAAGGAGCGAACACTGAAGCTTTCTTT.

The chain joins TRBV7-2 to TRBJ2-1; maybe TRBD2 (6 bases). The ends were cut back, 5 bases at V and 2 bases at J, with 13 bases in the middle. Germline V gene data show CDR1 as SGHTA and CDR2 as FQGNSA. This CDR3 is built from 15 residues. The chain's CDR3 is CASSPIRGTYNEQFF. In DNA, the CDR3 is TGTGCCAGCAGCCCGATACGGGGGACCTACAATGAGCAGTTCTTC. The full variable domain, rest sourced from reference TRBV7-2 and TRBJ2-1, is GAGVSQSPSNKVTEKGKDVELRCDPISGHTALYWYRQSLGQGLEFLIYFQGNSAPDKSGLPSDRFSAERTGGSVSTLTIQRTQQEDSAVYLCASSPIRGTYNEQFFGPGTRLTVL.

V and J are TRBV7-8 and TRBJ2-7; weak D call: TRBD1 (6 bases). Trimming took 4 bases from V and 1 from J, leaving 11 bases between them. This CDR3 has 14 amino acids. Germline CDR1 reads SGHVS; CDR2 reads FQNEAQ. CDR3 in DNA: TGTGCCAGCAGCTCCCAGGACAGTTCCTACGAGCAGTACTTC. Encoded protein: CASSSQDSSYEQYF.

This chain joins TRBV5-4 and TRBJ2-1; D gene uncertain. The CDR3 runs to 14 residues. Germline assignment: CDR1 SGHNT and CDR2 YYREEE (reference sequence). V lost 1 base, J lost 9 bases, and 14 bases lay in between. The CDR3 here is CASSLLAGFGEQFF. The CDR3, as DNA: TGTGCCAGCAGCTTGTTAGCTGGATTTGGTGAGCAGTTCTTC. The full variable domain, completed using reference TRBV5-4 and TRBJ2-1, is ETGVTQSPTHLIKTRGQQVTLRCSSQSGHNTVSWYQQALGQGPQFIFQYYREEENGRGNFPPRFSGLQFPNYSSELNVNALELDDSALYLCASSLLAGFGEQFFGPGTRLTVL.

V gene TRBV6-1 combines with J gene TRBJ2-7; the match to TRBD1 covers 8 bases. The V gene end was trimmed by 6 bases and the J gene end by 5 bases; junction bases not matched to a gene: 9. Germline assignment: CDR1 MNHNS and CDR2 SASEGT. CDR3 length equals 14 residues. This chain's CDR3 is CASRMTGEVDEQYF. CDR3 nucleotide sequence: TGTGCCAGCAGGATGACAGGGGAAGTGGACGAGCAGTACTTC.

The chain links TRBV6-5 to TRBJ1-4; D not certain. The CDR3 length is 13 residues. CDR1 is MNHEY, CDR2 SVGAGI, per germline. The ends were cut back, 6 bases at V and 7 bases at J, with 12 bases in the middle. The chain's CDR3 is CASRRGESEKLFF. The CDR3 DNA reads TGTGCCAGCAGACGGGGTGAAAGTGAAAAACTGTTTTTT.

V gene TRBV7-2 combines with J gene TRBJ2-1, with 8 bases fitting TRBD2. V lost 5 bases, J lost 7 bases, and 13 bases stayed unmatched. The CDR3 spans 16 residues. Germline V gene lookup returns CDR1 SGHTA and CDR2 FQGNSA. The CDR3 region is CASSPPGGPTLNEQFF. DNA for the CDR3: TGTGCCAGCAGCCCACCGGGGGGGCCTACCCTTAATGAGCAGTTCTTC.

The genes are TRBV30 and TRBJ1-4; unclear D gene. CDR1 is GTSNPN and CDR2 is SVGIG in the germline V gene (reference sequence). The V and J ends lost 5 bases and 8 bases respectively, with 15 bases between them. CDR3 length: 13 amino acids. The CDR3 DNA follows: TGTGCCTGGTTTGCCAGACCGGGGGAAAAACTGTTTTTT. It is translated as CAWFARPGEKLFF. The full variable domain, with the rest looked up from reference TRBV30 and TRBJ1-4, is SQTIHQWPATLVQPVGSPLSLECTVEGTSNPNLYWYRQAAGRGLQLLFYSVGIGQISSEVPQNLSASRPQDRQFILSSKKLLLSDSGFYLCAWFARPGEKLFFGSGTQLSVL.

This chain links TRBV6-6 with TRBJ1-5, with 9 bases lining up with TRBD1. V dropped 10 bases and J dropped 3; count of bases not matched to a gene: 7. The CDR3 consists of 14 residues. The germline V gene encodes CDR1 MNHNY and CDR2 SVGAGI (reference sequence). DNA for the CDR3: TGTGCCACCGTACGGGACAGGGTCAATCAGCCCCAGCATTTT. Translated: CATVRDRVNQPQHF.

The V call is TRBV5-6, the J call TRBJ1-2, with D tentatively TRBD1 (5 bases). Germline values: CDR1 SGHDT, CDR2 YYEEEE. The CDR3 covers 15 residues. Trimming cost V 1 base and J 4 bases, with 14 bases left between them. The DNA for the CDR3 is TGTGCCAGCAGCTTGAGGCAGGGTTTTAGCTATGGCTACACCTTC. It codes for CASSLRQGFSYGYTF.

The V and J genes are TRBV29-1 and TRBJ1-1; D uncertain. Trimming removed 1 base from V and 0 bases from J, with 6 bases in between. This CDR3 is built from 13 residues. The germline CDR1 and CDR2 sequences are SQVTM and ANQGSEA. The CDR3 here is CSVEAGLNTEAFF. The CDR3 nucleotides read TGCAGCGTTGAAGCGGGATTGAACACTGAAGCTTTCTTT.

The V and J genes are TRBV10-3 and TRBJ1-6; 8 bases agree with TRBD1. The CDR3 contains 14 residues. Trimming took 6 bases from V and 7 from J; bases not matched to a gene: 5. Germline V gene data show CDR1 as ENHRY and CDR2 as SYGVKD. As DNA, the CDR3 is TGTGCCATCAGAAGGACAGGGCTAAATTCACCCCTCCACTTT. Protein product: CAIRRTGLNSPLHF.

CDR3 nucleotide sequence: TGTGCCAGCAGCGTCGACAGTGGAAACACCATATATTTT. Protein product: CASSVDSGNTIYF. The V call is TRBV7-9, the J call TRBJ1-3; D perhaps matches TRBD1 (5 bases). Germline loops: CDR1 SEHNR, CDR2 FQNEAQ (reference sequence). CDR3 size: 13 residues. Trimming removed 5 bases at V and 3 bases at J, with 8 bases between.

This rearrangement joins TRBV5-1 to TRBJ2-1; no firm D call. The CDR3 sequence is 11 residues long. Germline CDR1 reads SGHRS; CDR2 reads YFSETQ. The ends were cut back, 7 bases at V and 7 bases at J, with 9 bases in the middle. The CDR3 region is CASGDWNEQFF. The CDR3 DNA reads TGCGCCAGCGGAGACTGGAATGAGCAGTTCTTC.

The chain uses TRBV29-1 and TRBJ1-2, with 10 bases identical to TRBD1. This CDR3 region has 13 residues. V was pared by 4 bases and J by 6 bases, with 5 bases of the junction left unmatched. Germline V CDR1 and CDR2: SQVTM, ANQGSEA. For the CDR3, the DNA is TGCAGCGTTGTGGGACAGGGGTCGGATGGCTACACCTTC. Translating it yields CSVVGQGSDGYTF.

The chain is built from TRBV5-1 and TRBJ1-4; 8 positions match TRBD1. The CDR3 is made up of 16 amino acids. Germline CDR1 SGHRS, CDR2 YFSETQ. V shed 1 base, J shed 7 bases, and the junction held 9 bases outside the gene matches. The CDR3 region is CASSLTQGAGVEKLFF. Here the CDR3 DNA reads TGCGCCAGCAGCTTGACGCAGGGGGCGGGGGTTGAAAAACTGTTTTTT.

V gene TRBV18 combines with J gene TRBJ2-2, with a weak D call TRBD1 (6 bases). Germline CDR1 KGHSH, CDR2 LQKENI. V was shortened by 2 bases and J by 0 bases, with 7 bases between the two germline ends. The CDR3 sequence is 15 residues long. This CDR3 reads CASSPGTPNTGELFF. The CDR3 DNA reads as TGTGCCAGCTCACCAGGGACACCGAACACCGGGGAGCTGTTTTTT.

The gene calls are TRBV5-1 and TRBJ1-5, with D tentatively TRBD1 (5 bases). Trimming stripped 4 bases from V and 2 bases from J, with 13 bases between. The CDR3 sequence is 15 residues long. Germline CDR1 reads SGHRS; CDR2 reads YFSETQ. DNA of the CDR3: TGCGCCAGCAGCACCTTGGGGGGGGGCAATCAGCCCCAGCATTTT. Translated: CASSTLGGGNQPQHF.